Shown below are 27 T cell receptor beta chains from a single sample sequenced in a study of cytomegalovirus exposure and HLA in healthy donors. Libraries were prepared by immunoSEQ multiplex PCR; TCRdb keeps only in-frame clonotypes and omits some of them. This table holds approximately 100,000 clones, approximately 95% found once. What was sequenced was PBMCs. These receptor sequences come from a woman in her 30s in good health and CMV-seropositive.

In this sample, this clone turned up many times. This CDR3 is CASSLTLGGYTDTQYF. DNA for the CDR3: TGTGCCAGCAGCCTAACTCTAGGCGGATACACAGATACGCAGTATTTT. The chain uses TRBV9 and TRBJ2-3; D is unresolved. Germline CDR1 and CDR2: SGDLS and YYNGEE. Trimming stripped 4 bases from V and 2 bases from J, with 17 bases between. The CDR3 runs to 16 residues.

The chain joins TRBV5-1 to TRBJ1-1; unclear D gene. Trimming left V 0 bases short and J 0 bases short, with 9 bases between. CDR1 is SGHRS and CDR2 is YFSETQ in the germline V gene. The CDR3 has 15 residues. CDR3 nucleotides: TGCGCCAGCAGCTTGGGGGCGCAGTTGAACACTGAAGCTTTCTTT. It codes for CASSLGAQLNTEAFF.

This clone was seen just once. The chain carries TRBV5-1 and TRBJ1-2; perhaps TRBD1 as D (5 bases). V gave up 0 bases and J gave up 2 bases, with 8 bases separating them. The CDR3 spans 14 residues. The germline gives CDR1 SGHRS, CDR2 YFSETQ. The CDR3 spells CASSLVPGNYGYTF. CDR3 nucleotide sequence: TGCGCCAGCAGCTTGGTTCCAGGGAACTATGGCTACACCTTC.

The chain combines TRBV5-4 with TRBJ2-5, with 16 bases lining up with TRBD2. The CDR3 has 16 residues. Germline lookup yields CDR1 SGHNT and CDR2 YYREEE (reference sequence). V dropped 4 bases and J dropped 5; count of bases not matched to a gene: 5. The CDR3 loop reads CASSGGLAGGLETQYF. The CDR3 DNA reads as TGTGCCAGCAGCGGGGGACTAGCGGGAGGGTTGGAGACCCAGTACTTC.

The chain uses TRBV5-6 and TRBJ2-7; TRBD2 aligns across 9 bases. The CDR3 is made up of 15 amino acids. V dropped 2 bases and J dropped 4; count of bases not matched to a gene: 7. Per the germline V gene, CDR1 is SGHDT and CDR2 is YYEEEE. The CDR3 DNA reads as TGTGCCAGCAGCTTCCTTAGCGGGAGTCTATACGAGCAGTACTTC. Translating it yields CASSFLSGSLYEQYF.

This sequence joins TRBV5-1 and TRBJ2-1; 10 bases are a match to TRBD2. The CDR3 contains 14 residues. Per the germline V gene, CDR1 is SGHRS and CDR2 is YFSETQ. With V trimmed by 4 bases and J by 7 bases, 5 bases remained unmatched. CDR3 DNA: TGCGCCAGCAGCCCGGGACTAGCGAGGAATGAGCAGTTCTTC. It specifies CASSPGLARNEQFF.

This CDR3 reads CASSSTGFYGYTF. DNA of the CDR3: TGTGCCAGCAGTTCTACAGGGTTCTATGGCTACACCTTC. The rearrangement links TRBV28 to TRBJ1-2, with D maybe TRBD1 (6 bases). The CDR3 is 13 residues long. V shed 4 bases and J shed 4 bases, with 10 bases lying between them. CDR1 and CDR2 from the germline V gene are MDHEN and SYDVKM.

The chain carries TRBV10-2 and TRBJ1-5; 7 bases map to TRBD1. The CDR3 is 16 amino acids. Losses at the gene ends were 6 bases for V and 1 base for J; bases not matched to a gene: 9. Germline CDR1 reads WSHSY; CDR2 reads SAAADI. In DNA, the CDR3 is TGCGCCAGCAGCGGCGGGACAGTAGGCAGCAATCAGCCCCAGCATTTT. It specifies CASSGGTVGSNQPQHF.

This chain's CDR3 is CASSTGLAGRYEQYF. The CDR3 nucleotides read TGTGCCAGCAGCACCGGACTAGCGGGACGCTACGAGCAGTACTTC. The chain links TRBV5-4 to TRBJ2-7; 12 bases map to TRBD2. The V gene's germline CDR1 is SGHNT and CDR2 YYREEE (reference sequence). After removal of 4 bases from V and 3 bases from J, the junction contained 5 bases not matched to a gene. CDR3 length: 15 residues.

The V and J genes are TRBV2 and TRBJ2-7, with 9 bases that match TRBD1. Germline CDR1 and CDR2: SNHLY and FYNNEI. This CDR3 comprises 16 residues. Germline trimming cut 10 bases from V and 2 bases from J; bases unmatched to any gene: 15. Here the CDR3 reads CAKRGDTGGETYEQYF. CDR3 in DNA: TGTGCCAAAAGGGGCGATACAGGGGGCGAGACCTACGAGCAGTACTTC.

V usage is TRBV28 and J usage is TRBJ2-7; no clear D gene. Trimming removed 4 bases from V and 1 base from J, with 20 bases in between. CDR3 length: 17 residues. The germline V gene has CDR1 MDHEN and CDR2 SYDVKM. CDR3 protein: CASSSPRSQKRSYEQYF. DNA of the CDR3: TGTGCCAGCAGTTCCCCTCGTTCACAGAAAAGGTCCTACGAGCAGTACTTC.

This sequence joins TRBV5-1 and TRBJ2-7; 12 nucleotides agree with TRBD2. Trimming removed 4 bases from V and 3 bases from J; junction bases left unmatched: 5. The CDR3 totals 15 residues. CDR1 and CDR2 (germline): SGHRS, YFSETQ. CDR3 coding DNA: TGCGCCAGCAGCCAGACTAGCGGGAGTCTCTACGAGCAGTACTTC. Its protein product is CASSQTSGSLYEQYF.

The chain is built from TRBV6-5 and TRBJ2-7; 8 bases align to TRBD1. There are 16 residues in the CDR3. Germline V gene data show CDR1 as MNHEY and CDR2 as SVGAGI. J lost 2 bases, V lost 4 bases, and 10 bases had no gene match. CDR3 sequence reads: CASSFQGATFAYEQYF. For the CDR3, the DNA is TGTGCCAGCAGTTTCCAGGGGGCGACCTTTGCCTACGAGCAGTACTTC.

The chain employs TRBV14 and TRBJ1-1; D gene uncertain. Trimming removed 3 bases at V and 10 bases at J, with 15 bases between. From germline, CDR1 is SGHDN and CDR2 FVKESK. The CDR3 consists of 13 residues. CDR3 residues: CASSHEYSGAAFF. The CDR3, as DNA: TGTGCCAGCAGCCATGAGTACAGCGGAGCAGCTTTCTTT.

The genes are TRBV5-1 and TRBJ2-2; possible D gene TRBD1, 6 bases. Trimming shortened V by 6 bases and J by 2 bases, and 11 bases separated the two germline ends. The CDR3 is 14 residues long. Germline V CDR1 and CDR2: SGHRS, YFSETQ. CDR3 sequence: CASTPGTNTGELFF. The CDR3 coding sequence is TGCGCCAGCACCCCAGGGACAAACACCGGGGAGCTGTTTTTT.

The chain carries TRBV7-3 and TRBJ2-2, with 7 nucleotides matching TRBD2. The junction had 6 bases not matched to a gene; V was cut back by 2 bases and J by 3 bases. Germline CDR1 and CDR2: SGHTA and FQGTGA. The CDR3 loop spans 16 amino acids. The CDR3: CASSLWASGDTGELFF. CDR3 nucleotide sequence: TGTGCCAGCAGCTTATGGGCTAGCGGAGACACCGGGGAGCTGTTTTTT.

The chain uses TRBV28 and TRBJ2-7; D is unclear. CDR3 length: 13 amino acids. V lost 6 bases, J lost 1 base, and 10 bases lay in between. Looked up from germline, CDR1 is MDHEN and CDR2 is SYDVKM. The CDR3 DNA is TGTGCCAGCAGGAACTACCGGTCCTACGAGCAGTACTTC. Protein: CASRNYRSYEQYF.

V gene TRBV29-1 combines with J gene TRBJ2-5, with 10 bases that match TRBD1. Germline V gene sequence: CDR1 SQVTM, CDR2 ANQGSEA. The CDR3 loop spans 15 amino acids. With V trimmed by 3 bases and J by 5 bases, 9 bases remained unmatched. In DNA form, the CDR3 reads TGCAGCGTTGATAGCCCCCCGGACAGGGGGGAGACCCAGTACTTC. Encoded protein: CSVDSPPDRGETQYF.

The chain employs TRBV19 and TRBJ2-7; 7 bases align to TRBD1. Per germline, CDR1 LNHDA and CDR2 SQIVND (reference sequence). The CDR3 runs 15 residues. V gave up 2 bases and J gave up 4 bases; unmatched junction bases: 8. This CDR3 reads CASSIISGQLYEQYF. In DNA, the CDR3 is TGTGCCAGTAGTATAATTTCGGGACAGCTTTACGAGCAGTACTTC.

V is TRBV5-8 and J is TRBJ2-1, with TRBD2 matching over 7 bases. This CDR3 has 16 residues. CDR1 SGHTS and CDR2 YDEGEE come from the germline V gene. V shed 0 bases and J 0 bases; nucleotides not matched to a gene: 3. Here the CDR3 reads CASSLVGGSSYNEQFF. DNA of the CDR3: TGTGCCAGCAGCTTGGTGGGCGGGAGCTCCTACAATGAGCAGTTCTTC.

The rearrangement uses TRBV7-2 and TRBJ1-1; tentative D call: TRBD1 (5 bases). The CDR3 consists of 15 residues. Deletions cut 3 bases from V and 1 base from J, with 12 bases between. Per the germline V gene, CDR1 is SGHTA and CDR2 is FQGNSA. CDR3 nucleotide sequence: TGTGCCAGCAGCTTTAGACAGCCAAAGAACACTGAAGCTTTCTTT. Protein sequence: CASSFRQPKNTEAFF. The complete variable domain, with remaining parts taken from reference TRBV7-2 and TRBJ1-1, reads GAGVSQSPSNKVTEKGKDVELRCDPISGHTALYWYRQSLGQGLEFLIYFQGNSAPDKSGLPSDRFSAERTGGSVSTLTIQRTQQEDSAVYLCASSFRQPKNTEAFFGQGTRLTVV.

The CDR3 nucleotides are TGTGCCAGCAGCTTAGGGTCTAGTCCAGATACGCAGTATTTT. Translation: CASSLGSSPDTQYF. The V gene is TRBV11-2, the J gene TRBJ2-3; D is unclear. V gave up 1 base and J gave up 4 bases, with 9 bases separating them. CDR3 length: 14 residues. Germline V gene data show CDR1 as SGHAT and CDR2 as FQNNGV. Looking up the rest from reference TRBV11-2 and TRBJ2-3 gives the full variable domain: EAGVAQSPRYKIIEKRQSVAFWCNPISGHATLYWYQQILGQGPKLLIQFQNNGVVDDSQLPKDRFSAERLKGVDSTLKIQPAKLEDSAVYLCASSLGSSPDTQYFGPGTRLTVL.

The chain is built from TRBV27 and TRBJ2-7, with D perhaps TRBD2 (6 bases). The CDR3 sequence is 14 residues long. Germline CDR1 reads MNHEY; CDR2 reads SMNVEV (reference sequence). Trimming removed 3 bases at V and 6 bases at J, with 15 bases between. In nucleotides, the CDR3 is TGTGCCAGCAGTTTTCGGGGACTTTTGGGCGAGCAGTACTTC. This encodes CASSFRGLLGEQYF.

This clone appeared a single time. The chain has TRBV5-6 and TRBJ1-4; D call uncertain. CDR1 SGHDT and CDR2 YYEEEE come from the germline V gene. This CDR3 comprises 15 residues. The V and J ends lost 3 bases and 4 bases respectively, with 13 bases between them. This CDR3 reads CASSSPTRDNEKLFF. For the CDR3, the DNA is TGTGCCAGCAGCTCCCCGACAAGAGATAATGAAAAACTGTTTTTT.

This chain joins TRBV19 and TRBJ2-3, with 7 bases that match TRBD2. This CDR3 contains 15 residues. The junction had 4 bases not matched to a gene; V was cut back by 3 bases and J by 1 base. Germline-derived CDR1 and CDR2 are LNHDA and SQIVND (reference sequence). In DNA form, the CDR3 reads TGTGCCAGTAGTATTCTGCTAGCGGGCACAGATACGCAGTATTTT. Protein: CASSILLAGTDTQYF.

The CDR3 sequence: CAWSPRGLVGQNTQYF. Written as DNA, the CDR3 is TGTGCCTGGAGCCCTCGGGGACTAGTAGGCCAGAATACGCAGTATTTT. The chain recombines TRBV30 with TRBJ2-3, with TRBD2 matching over 8 bases. The CDR3 runs to 16 residues. V trimming: 3 bases; J trimming: 7 bases; junction bases outside the gene matches: 15. The germline gives CDR1 GTSNPN, CDR2 SVGIG (reference sequence).

This chain links TRBV10-1 with TRBJ1-5; the match to TRBD1 covers 9 bases. Germline V gives CDR1 WNHNN, CDR2 SYGVQD (reference sequence). This CDR3 contains 20 residues. V trimming: 8 bases; J trimming: 0 bases; junction bases outside the gene matches: 20. CDR3 nucleotides: TGCGCCAGCTCCCTCAGCCCCACAGGGGGCAGCCGGTATAGCAATCAGCCCCAGCATTTT. Protein: CASSLSPTGGSRYSNQPQHF.